One and the same sample provided the 2 T cell receptor beta chains below, sequenced in a study of cytomegalovirus exposure and HLA in healthy donors. A multiplex PCR was run with 60 Vbeta primers and 13 Jbeta primers. TCRdb's copy holds only in-frame clones and misses some; the assay was immunoSEQ multiplex PCR. Among roughly 100,000 clones listed, over 9.5% were seen once. Material for sequencing was PBMCs. Source of these receptors: a man aged 40-49 years in good health and CMV-seropositive.

The rearrangement joins TRBV2 to TRBJ2-1, with 13 positions matching TRBD2. CDR3 length equals 13 residues. Germline CDR1 SNHLY, CDR2 FYNNEI. After removal of 11 bases from V and 10 bases from J, the junction contained 8 bases not matched to a gene. The CDR3 nucleotides read TGTGCCTACTCCGGGACTAGCGGGGAGGAGCAGTTCTTC. Translation: CAYSGTSGEEQFF.

V is TRBV7-2 and J is TRBJ1-3; 7 bases align to TRBD1. The CDR3 contains 16 residues. Trimming at V came to 2 bases and at J to 8 bases, leaving 12 bases not matched to a gene. CDR1 and CDR2 from the germline V gene are SGHTA and FQGNSA. CDR3 residues: CASSLRDRVLRDTIYF. In DNA, the CDR3 is TGTGCCAGCAGCTTACGTGACAGGGTGTTGAGAGACACCATATATTTT.